These 11 T cell receptor beta chains share one sample of origin, sequenced in a study of cytomegalovirus exposure and HLA in healthy donors. The PCR contained 60 Vbeta and 13 Jbeta primers. Clones were read by immunoSEQ multiplex PCR, and TCRdb kept only the in-frame ones, dropping some. The sample holds about 190,000 clones, 80% seen once. What was sequenced was PBMCs. The receptors were sampled from a boy younger than 18 in good health and CMV-seronegative.

The chain recombines TRBV19 with TRBJ1-5; 8 nucleotides line up with TRBD1. The germline CDR1 and CDR2 sequences are LNHDA and SQIVND (reference sequence). There are 16 residues in the CDR3. V dropped 4 bases and J dropped 2; count of bases not matched to a gene: 7. Here the CDR3 reads CASSTNRGFGNQPQHF. CDR3 sequence (DNA): TGTGCCAGTAGTACTAACAGGGGGTTCGGCAATCAGCCCCAGCATTTT.

Here the CDR3 reads CAWRPVGLRNTEAFF. CDR3 sequence (DNA): TGTGCCTGGAGGCCTGTAGGACTGAGGAACACTGAAGCTTTCTTT. V is TRBV30 and J is TRBJ1-1, with D uncertain. V was pared by 3 bases and J by 1 base, with 15 bases between. CDR3 length: 15 amino acids. The germline V gene has CDR1 GTSNPN and CDR2 SVGIG (reference sequence).

This chain joins TRBV11-1 and TRBJ2-7, with 8 positions matching TRBD1. Germline loops: CDR1 SGHAT, CDR2 FQDESV (reference sequence). Unmatched junction bases numbered 7, after V lost 4 bases and J lost 5 bases. This CDR3 is 14 amino acids long. The CDR3: CASSSGQGDHEQYF. CDR3 nucleotides: TGTGCCAGCAGCTCCGGACAGGGTGATCACGAGCAGTACTTC.

The chain uses TRBV30 and TRBJ1-2; TRBD1 might be the D (5 bases). Deletions cut 7 bases from V and 4 bases from J, with 10 bases between. The length of the CDR3 is 11 residues. Germline assignment: CDR1 GTSNPN and CDR2 SVGIG (reference sequence). For the CDR3, the DNA is TGTGCCTTTCGAGACAGCTATGGCTACACCTTC. Translation gives CAFRDSYGYTF.

V and J are TRBV7-2 and TRBJ2-5, with 7 bases lining up with TRBD2. The DNA end is a closer match to TRBJ2-7, so the J assignment may be wrong. This CDR3 has 15 residues. Germline CDR1 reads SGHTA; CDR2 reads FQGNSA. The CDR3 DNA reads TGTGCCAGCAGCTTAAGGTGGGAGGGCCGAAACGAGCAGTACTTC. Protein sequence: CASSLRWEGRNEQYF.

This clone was found once. The chain joins TRBV27 to TRBJ2-3, with D tentatively TRBD2 (7 bases). Germline V CDR1 and CDR2: MNHEY, SMNVEV (reference sequence). V was shortened by 6 bases and J by 4 bases, with 11 bases between the two germline ends. The CDR3 loop spans 13 amino acids. DNA of the CDR3: TGTGCCAGCAGGCAGGGGAGGGCAGATACGCAGTATTTT. Amino acids: CASRQGRADTQYF.

V is TRBV7-2 and J is TRBJ1-3; 7 nucleotides agree with TRBD1. Germline values: CDR1 SGHTA, CDR2 FQGNSA. V lost 3 bases to trimming and J lost 0 bases; unmatched junction nucleotides: 11. This CDR3 contains 18 residues. CDR3 amino acids: CASSFDRVSLYSGNTIYF. The CDR3 nucleotides are TGTGCCAGCAGCTTTGACAGGGTGTCCCTCTACTCTGGAAACACCATATATTTT. The entire variable domain, with the rest obtained from reference TRBV7-2 and TRBJ1-3, is as follows: GAGVSQSPSNKVTEKGKDVELRCDPISGHTALYWYRQSLGQGLEFLIYFQGNSAPDKSGLPSDRFSAERTGGSVSTLTIQRTQQEDSAVYLCASSFDRVSLYSGNTIYFGEGSWLTVV.

The V gene is TRBV6-5, the J gene TRBJ1-2, with D perhaps matching TRBD1 (6 bases). This CDR3 has 15 amino acids. Trimming took 0 bases from V and 5 from J, leaving 13 bases between them. Germline loops: CDR1 MNHEY, CDR2 SVGAGI. The CDR3 spells CASSYSSRDTYGYTF. The CDR3 nucleotides read TGTGCCAGCAGTTACTCGTCCCGGGACACGTATGGCTACACCTTC.

The chain has TRBV18 and TRBJ2-5; D remains unclear. This CDR3 contains 14 residues. Germline lookup yields CDR1 KGHSH and CDR2 LQKENI. Trimming shortened V by 2 bases and J by 5 bases, and 12 bases separated the two germline ends. The CDR3: CASSPGLVVETQYF. In nucleotides, the CDR3 is TGTGCCAGCTCACCAGGTTTGGTAGTGGAGACCCAGTACTTC.

This clone has only a few counts. The V call is TRBV15, the J call TRBJ2-3, with 10 bases lining up with TRBD1. V lost 3 bases to trimming and J lost 4 bases; unmatched junction nucleotides: 7. The V gene's germline CDR1 is LNHNV and CDR2 YYDKDF (reference sequence). The CDR3 is 16 residues long. The CDR3 protein is CATSRFPGQGSDTQYF. The CDR3 nucleotides are TGTGCCACCAGCAGGTTCCCGGGACAGGGGTCAGATACGCAGTATTTT.

The chain has TRBV4-1 and TRBJ2-5; the match to TRBD2 covers 8 bases. This CDR3 comprises 16 residues. Germline lookup yields CDR1 MGHRA and CDR2 YSYEKL. J gave up 4 bases and V 2 bases, and 9 bases lay outside the gene matches. The DNA of the CDR3 is TGCGCCAGCAGCCAACCAGCGGGGGACCTCAGAGAGACCCAGTACTTC. It yields the protein CASSQPAGDLRETQYF.